The 15 T cell receptor beta chains presented below share a single source sample, sequenced in a study of T cell responses to AZD1222 COVID-19 vaccine. The table came from immunoSEQ multiplex PCR; TCRdb's copy has only in-frame clones and leaves some out. The data show 140,000 to 150,000 clones, with about 86% seen just once and less than 6% held by the top ten. The material was peripheral blood, obtained 28 days after the second AZD1222 dose. The receptor set was obtained from an adult who received the AZD1222 COVID-19 vaccine.

The J gene is TRBJ1-2, the V gene TRBV11-2; TRBD1 matches at 9 bases. CDR3 size: 13 residues. Unmatched junction bases numbered 5, after V lost 6 bases and J lost 6 bases. Germline CDR1 is SGHAT and CDR2 is FQNNGV. The CDR3 loop is CASRGQGRDGYTF. CDR3 sequence (DNA): TGTGCCAGCAGGGGACAGGGAAGGGATGGCTACACCTTC.

The chain has TRBV4-2 and TRBJ2-5, with 10 bases identical to TRBD1. V trimming: 1 base; J trimming: 3 bases; junction bases outside the gene matches: 5. Germline CDR1 reads LGHNA; CDR2 reads YNFKEQ. The CDR3 has 16 amino acids. The chain's CDR3 is CASSQGQGAREETQYF. CDR3 nucleotide sequence: TGTGCCAGCAGCCAAGGACAGGGGGCACGAGAAGAGACCCAGTACTTC.

In this sample, this clone turned up a few times. The rearrangement uses TRBV27 and TRBJ2-1; D call uncertain. CDR1 and CDR2 from the germline V gene are MNHEY and SMNVEV (reference sequence). This CDR3 comprises 12 residues. Trimming left V 6 bases short and J 4 bases short, with 7 bases between. The CDR3: CASRRIYNEQFF. In DNA, the CDR3 is TGTGCCAGCAGGCGGATTTACAATGAGCAGTTCTTC.

The chain uses TRBV11-3 and TRBJ2-5; no clear D. Per the germline V gene, CDR1 is SGHNT and CDR2 is YENEEA. This CDR3 has 16 amino acids. Trimming left V 3 bases short and J 0 bases short, with 14 bases between. Here the CDR3 reads CASSFGMVGNQETQYF. The DNA for the CDR3 is TGTGCCAGCAGCTTTGGTATGGTGGGGAACCAAGAGACCCAGTACTTC.

The rearrangement joins TRBV18 to TRBJ1-2, with TRBD1 identical over 9 bases. The V gene's germline CDR1 is KGHSH and CDR2 LQKENI. The CDR3 spans 12 residues. J gave up 6 bases and V 4 bases, and 0 bases lay outside the gene matches. CDR3 sequence reads: CASSRQGDGYTF. The CDR3 DNA reads TGTGCCAGCTCACGACAGGGGGATGGCTACACCTTC.

V usage is TRBV20-1 and J usage is TRBJ1-2; tentatively, D is TRBD1 (5 bases). Germline V CDR1 and CDR2: DFQATT, SNEGSKA (reference sequence). CDR3 size: 12 residues. The germline V and J ends were trimmed by 3 bases and 8 bases, with 13 bases remaining between them. CDR3 nucleotides: TGCAGTGCTAGTCGGCAGGGTACGGGCTACACCTTC. Amino acid sequence: CSASRQGTGYTF.

This rearrangement joins TRBV2 to TRBJ1-5; TRBD1 aligns across 10 bases. Trimming at V came to 3 bases and at J to 6 bases, leaving 5 bases not matched to a gene. The CDR3 sequence is 15 residues long. In germline, CDR1 is SNHLY, CDR2 FYNNEI. The CDR3 coding sequence is TGTGCCAGCAGTGAGACAGGGGGCGTGAGTCAGCCCCAGCATTTT. Translation gives CASSETGGVSQPQHF.

This clone was detected only once. The chain recombines TRBV6-1 with TRBJ1-6; no reliable D call. The CDR3 sequence is 16 residues long. Germline values: CDR1 MNHNS, CDR2 SASEGT. Trimming cost V 2 bases and J 0 bases, with 8 bases left between them. The CDR3 loop is CASSELGSSYNSPLHF. The CDR3 region has the DNA TGTGCCAGCAGTGAACTCGGGAGCTCCTATAATTCACCCCTCCACTTT.

The chain recombines TRBV29-1 with TRBJ2-3; 11 nucleotides agree with TRBD1. The CDR3 is made up of 14 amino acids. V lost 7 bases, J lost 3 bases, and 6 bases stayed unmatched. Germline V lookup: CDR1 SQVTM, CDR2 ANQGSEA. The CDR3 DNA reads TGCAGCGCCTGGGGGACAGGGGGGACAGATACGCAGTATTTT. It specifies CSAWGTGGTDTQYF.

This chain joins TRBV2 and TRBJ2-1; 10 bases are shared with TRBD1. Looked up from germline, CDR1 is SNHLY and CDR2 is FYNNEI. The CDR3 extends over 15 amino acids. J gave up 6 bases and V 6 bases, and 8 bases lay outside the gene matches. The CDR3 region has the DNA TGTGCCAGCAGCCCCGGGACAGGGGTGGCCAATGAGCAGTTCTTC. Its translation is CASSPGTGVANEQFF.

The V gene is TRBV27, the J gene TRBJ2-3; D might be TRBD1 (5 bases). Germline V gene lookup returns CDR1 MNHEY and CDR2 SMNVEV (reference sequence). Trimming took 5 bases from V and 6 from J, leaving 18 bases between them. CDR3 length equals 15 residues. The CDR3: CASSKLGLGIDTQYF. Here the CDR3 DNA reads TGTGCCAGCAGTAAACTGGGGCTAGGGATTGATACGCAGTATTTT.

This sequence joins TRBV5-4 and TRBJ1-6; 7 bases match TRBD1. The ends lost 4 bases at V and 3 bases at J; junction bases unmatched: 7. Germline lookup yields CDR1 SGHNT and CDR2 YYREEE (reference sequence). The CDR3 totals 16 residues. CDR3 sequence: CASSGPQGNYNSPLHF. The CDR3 nucleotides are TGTGCCAGCAGCGGACCACAGGGGAACTATAATTCACCCCTCCACTTT. Complete variable domain (other parts from reference TRBV5-4 and TRBJ1-6): ETGVTQSPTHLIKTRGQQVTLRCSSQSGHNTVSWYQQALGQGPQFIFQYYREEENGRGNFPPRFSGLQFPNYSSELNVNALELDDSALYLCASSGPQGNYNSPLHFGNGTRLTVT.

The rearrangement uses TRBV3-1 (or the pseudogene TRBV3-2) and TRBJ2-7, with unresolved D. CDR1 is LGHDT and CDR2 is YNNKEL in the germline V gene (reference sequence). The germline V and J ends were trimmed by 1 base and 1 base, with 8 bases remaining between them. The CDR3 extends over 14 amino acids. The CDR3 is CASSQASGSYEQYF. CDR3 nucleotides: TGTGCCAGCAGCCAAGCCTCAGGTTCCTACGAGCAGTACTTC.

The count of this clone is one. The chain carries TRBV5-1 and TRBJ2-2; tentatively, D is TRBD1 or TRBD2 (5 bases each). The germline CDR1 and CDR2 sequences are SGHRS and YFSETQ. V shed 4 bases and J shed 8 bases, with 27 bases lying between them. The CDR3 has 18 amino acids. DNA of the CDR3: TGCGCCAGCAGCCAAAGCGCCTCAGGGAGCACAGGATCGGGGGAGCTGTTTTTT. Translated: CASSQSASGSTGSGELFF. Full variable domain (rest looked up from reference TRBV5-1 and TRBJ2-2): KAGVTQTPRYLIKTRGQQVTLSCSPISGHRSVSWYQQTPGQGLQFLFEYFSETQRNKGNFPGRFSGRQFSNSRSEMNVSTLELGDSALYLCASSQSASGSTGSGELFFGEGSRLTVL.

This chain links TRBV5-4 with TRBJ1-2; no reliable D call. V was clipped by 6 bases and J by 7 bases, with 13 bases between them. This CDR3 contains 12 residues. CDR1 and CDR2 from the germline V gene are SGHNT and YYREEE (reference sequence). In nucleotides, the CDR3 is TGTGCCAGCACCGTTGGGTTAGGTGGCTACACCTTC. It codes for CASTVGLGGYTF.